The text below deals with one T cell receptor beta chain. Its antigen is unidentified. This record belongs to a study of graft-versus-host responses after intestinal transplantation. Broader study findings: Detection of GvH clones occurred in recipient marrow, and some had their first appearance in ileum or blood.

The repertoire was sequenced with immunoSEQ multiplex PCR; TCRdb's copy has only in-frame clones and lacks some. The table has about 130,000 clones, approximately 91% seen once; the top ten hold about 0.18%. This TCR came from a human donor who received an intestinal transplant. Sequenced material: unstimulated CD4+ T cells sorted from spleen or lymph node cells, taken before intestinal transplant.

The CDR3 DNA sequence: TGCGCCAGCAGCTTGTTAGCGGGAGGTAGACTCTACGAGCAGTACTTC. Encoded protein: CASSLLAGGRLYEQYF. The chain has TRBV5-1 and TRBJ2-7; 10 positions agree with TRBD2. V shed 1 base and J 3 bases; nucleotides not matched to a gene: 7. The CDR3 length is 16 residues. Germline V CDR1 and CDR2: SGHRS, YFSETQ.